This TCR beta chain was captured in a study of T cell responses to AZD1222 COVID-19 vaccine. Regarding the study as a whole: Repertoires in all cases were sampled only once the peak T cell response had passed. Among vaccine-associated CD4 TCRs, coverage spanned spike, with dominance at 160-218 and 743-854. Donors in the cohort were predominantly white British and more often female, and clonal diversity was possibly underestimated.

In germline, CDR1 is SGHAT, CDR2 FQNNGV. CDR3 length: 15 residues. Trimming at V came to 5 bases and at J to 4 bases, leaving 8 bases not matched to a gene. A remark on this clone: Its target is unknown.

Sequencing used immunoSEQ multiplex PCR; TCRdb keeps in-frame clones, though not all of them. This table has around 130,000 clones, 89% appearing once. Material: peripheral blood, obtained 28 days after the second AZD1222 dose. V is TRBV11-2 and J is TRBJ1-1; 9 bases agree with TRBD1. The origin of this receptor is an adult who received the AZD1222 COVID-19 vaccine. The CDR3 DNA reads as TGTGCCAGCAGCGCACGGACAGGGGTGGGCACTGAAGCTTTCTTT. Translation: CASSARTGVGTEAFF.